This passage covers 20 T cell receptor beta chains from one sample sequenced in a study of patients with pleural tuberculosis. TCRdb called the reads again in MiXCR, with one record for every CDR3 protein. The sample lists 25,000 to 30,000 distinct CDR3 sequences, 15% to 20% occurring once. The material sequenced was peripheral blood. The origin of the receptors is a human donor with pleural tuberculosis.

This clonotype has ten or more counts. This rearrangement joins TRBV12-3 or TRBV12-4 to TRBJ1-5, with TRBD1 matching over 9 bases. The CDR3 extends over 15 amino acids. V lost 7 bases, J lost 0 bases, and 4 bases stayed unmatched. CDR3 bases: TGTGCCAGCACTACAGGGGGCCATAGCAATCAGCCCCAGCATTTT. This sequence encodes CASTTGGHSNQPQHF.

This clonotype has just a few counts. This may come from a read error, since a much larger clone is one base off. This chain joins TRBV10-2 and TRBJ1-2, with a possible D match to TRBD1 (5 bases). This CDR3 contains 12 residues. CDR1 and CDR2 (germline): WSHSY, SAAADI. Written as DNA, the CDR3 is TGCGCCAGCAAGGGACGCTACTATGGCTACAACTTC. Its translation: CASKGRYYGYNF.

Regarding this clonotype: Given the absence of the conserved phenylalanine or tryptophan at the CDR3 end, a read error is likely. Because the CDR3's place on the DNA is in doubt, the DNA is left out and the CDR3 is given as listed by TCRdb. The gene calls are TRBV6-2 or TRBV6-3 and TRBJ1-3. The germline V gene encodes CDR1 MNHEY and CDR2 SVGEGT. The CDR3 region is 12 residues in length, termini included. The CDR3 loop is CASGSGGNTVYL.

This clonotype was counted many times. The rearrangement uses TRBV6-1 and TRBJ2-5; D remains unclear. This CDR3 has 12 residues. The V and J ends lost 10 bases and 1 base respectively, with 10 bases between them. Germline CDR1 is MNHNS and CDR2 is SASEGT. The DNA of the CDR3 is TGTGCCATTGGGCACAGCCAAGAGACCCAGTACTTC. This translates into CAIGHSQETQYF.

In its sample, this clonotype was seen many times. The CDR3 sequence: CASSLWPGENLEQYF. Written as DNA, the CDR3 is TGCGCCAGCAGCTTGTGGCCAGGGGAAAACCTCGAGCAGTACTTC. V and J are TRBV5-1 and TRBJ2-7; D possibly corresponds to TRBD1 (6 bases). The CDR3 is 15 amino acids. V gave up 1 base and J gave up 6 bases, with 17 bases separating them. Germline V gene lookup returns CDR1 SGHRS and CDR2 YFSETQ.

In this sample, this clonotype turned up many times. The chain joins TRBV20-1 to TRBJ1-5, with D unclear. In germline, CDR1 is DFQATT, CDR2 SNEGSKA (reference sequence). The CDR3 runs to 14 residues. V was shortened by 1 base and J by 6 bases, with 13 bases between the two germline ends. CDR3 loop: CSARVRVGPQPQHF. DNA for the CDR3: TGCAGTGCTAGAGTTCGCGTCGGACCTCAGCCCCAGCATTTT.

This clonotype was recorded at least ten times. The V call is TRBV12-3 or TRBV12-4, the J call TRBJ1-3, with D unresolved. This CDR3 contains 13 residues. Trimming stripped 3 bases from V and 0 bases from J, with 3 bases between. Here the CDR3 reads CASSFGSGNTIYF. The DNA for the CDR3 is TGTGCCAGCAGTTTCGGCTCTGGAAACACCATATATTTT.

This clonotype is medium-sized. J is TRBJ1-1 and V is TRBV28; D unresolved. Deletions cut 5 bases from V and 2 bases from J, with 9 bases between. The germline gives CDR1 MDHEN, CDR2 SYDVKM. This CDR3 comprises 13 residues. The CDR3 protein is CASSPHGNTEAFF. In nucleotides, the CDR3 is TGTGCCAGCAGTCCCCACGGAAACACTGAAGCTTTCTTT.

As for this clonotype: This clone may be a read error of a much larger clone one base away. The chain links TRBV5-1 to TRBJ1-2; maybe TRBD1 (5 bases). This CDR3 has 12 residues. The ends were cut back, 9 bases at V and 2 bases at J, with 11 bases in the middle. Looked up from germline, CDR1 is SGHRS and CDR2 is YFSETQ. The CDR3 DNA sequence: TGCGCCATCAGGGACGGGAACTATGGCTACACCTTC. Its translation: CAIRDGNYGYTF.

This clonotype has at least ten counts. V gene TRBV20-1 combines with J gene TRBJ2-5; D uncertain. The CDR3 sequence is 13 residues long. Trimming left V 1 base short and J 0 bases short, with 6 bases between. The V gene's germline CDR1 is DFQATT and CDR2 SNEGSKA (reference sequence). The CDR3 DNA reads TGCAGTGCTAGAGCCTGGGACCAAGAGACCCAGTACTTC. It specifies CSARAWDQETQYF.

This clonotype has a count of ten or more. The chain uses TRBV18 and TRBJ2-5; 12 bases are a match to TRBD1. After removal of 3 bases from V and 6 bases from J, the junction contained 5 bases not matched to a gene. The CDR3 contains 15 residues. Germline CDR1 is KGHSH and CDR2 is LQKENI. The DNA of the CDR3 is TGTGCCAGCTCACCGGGACAGGGGGCAGATAAGACCCAGTACTTC. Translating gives CASSPGQGADKTQYF.

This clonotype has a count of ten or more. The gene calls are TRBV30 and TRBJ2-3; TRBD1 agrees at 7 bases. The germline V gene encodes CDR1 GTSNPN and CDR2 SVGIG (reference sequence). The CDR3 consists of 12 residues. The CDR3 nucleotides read TGTGCTTTGACAGGGCGCACAGATACGCAGTATTTT. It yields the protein CALTGRTDTQYF.

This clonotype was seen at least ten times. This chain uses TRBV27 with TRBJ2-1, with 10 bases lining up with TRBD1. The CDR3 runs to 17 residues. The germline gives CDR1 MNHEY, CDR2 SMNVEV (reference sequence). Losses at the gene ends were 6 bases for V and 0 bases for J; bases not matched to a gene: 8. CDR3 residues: CASSADRGKSSYNEQFF. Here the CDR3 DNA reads TGTGCCAGCAGCGCGGACAGGGGGAAAAGCTCCTACAATGAGCAGTTCTTC.

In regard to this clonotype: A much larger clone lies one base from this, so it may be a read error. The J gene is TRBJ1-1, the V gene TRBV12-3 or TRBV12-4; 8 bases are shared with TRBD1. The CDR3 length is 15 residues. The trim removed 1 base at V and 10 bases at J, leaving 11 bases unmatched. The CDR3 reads CASSLEGQGTAGAFF. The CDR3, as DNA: TGTGCCAGCAGTTTAGAAGGACAGGGAACCGCTGGAGCTTTCTTT.

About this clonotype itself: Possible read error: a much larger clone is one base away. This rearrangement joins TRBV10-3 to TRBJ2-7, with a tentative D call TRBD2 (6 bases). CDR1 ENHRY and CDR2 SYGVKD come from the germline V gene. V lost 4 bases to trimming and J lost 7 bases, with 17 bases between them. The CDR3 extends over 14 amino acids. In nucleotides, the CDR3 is TGTGCCATCAGTGCCCCAGAGGGACTTTTGGAGCAGTACTTC. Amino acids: CAISAPEGLLEQYF.

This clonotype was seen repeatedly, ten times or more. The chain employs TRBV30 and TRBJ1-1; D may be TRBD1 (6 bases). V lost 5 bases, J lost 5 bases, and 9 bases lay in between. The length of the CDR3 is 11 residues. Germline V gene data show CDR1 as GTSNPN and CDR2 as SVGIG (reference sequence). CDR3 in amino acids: CAWGGLTEAFF. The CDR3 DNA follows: TGTGCCTGGGGGGGCCTGACTGAAGCTTTCTTT.

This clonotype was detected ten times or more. CDR3 region: CASSPGTPQETQYF. CDR3 sequence (DNA): TGCGCCAGCAGCCCCGGGACACCCCAAGAGACCCAGTACTTC. The chain employs TRBV5-1 and TRBJ2-5, with a tentative D call TRBD1 (6 bases). The CDR3 covers 14 residues. CDR1 and CDR2 (germline): SGHRS, YFSETQ. The V end lost 4 bases, the J end lost 1 base, and 11 bases lay between the germline ends.

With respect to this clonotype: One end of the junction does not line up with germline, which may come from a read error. CDR3 in amino acids: CSSSDGGANEKPFF. In DNA, the CDR3 is TGTTCCAGCAGTGACGGGGGCGCTAATGAAAAACCGTTTTTT. This chain uses TRBV25-1 with TRBJ1-4, with TRBD1 as a possible D gene (6 bases). Germline CDR1 and CDR2: MGHDK and SYGVNS. This CDR3 contains 14 residues.

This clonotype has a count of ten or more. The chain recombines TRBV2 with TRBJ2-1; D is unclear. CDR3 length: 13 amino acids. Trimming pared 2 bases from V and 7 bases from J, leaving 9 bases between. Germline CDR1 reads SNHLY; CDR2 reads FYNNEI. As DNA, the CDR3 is TGTGCCAGCAGTGAATTGTGGCAAAATGAGCAGTTCTTC. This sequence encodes CASSELWQNEQFF. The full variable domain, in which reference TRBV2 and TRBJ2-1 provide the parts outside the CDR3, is EPEVTQTPSHQVTQMGQEVILRCVPISNHLYFYWYRQILGQKVEFLVSFYNNEISEKSEIFDDQFSVERPDGSNFTLKIRSTKLEDSAMYFCASSELWQNEQFFGPGTRLTVL.

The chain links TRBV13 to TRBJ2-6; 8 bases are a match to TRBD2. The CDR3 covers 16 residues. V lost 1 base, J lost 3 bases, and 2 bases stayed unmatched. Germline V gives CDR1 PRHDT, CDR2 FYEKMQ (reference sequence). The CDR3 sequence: CASSLAGGDGANVLTF. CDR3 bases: TGTGCCAGCAGCTTAGCGGGGGGGGATGGGGCCAACGTCCTGACTTTC.